The 13 T cell receptor beta chains below were found in one sample sequenced in a study of T-cell memory formation after mild COVID-19. MiXCR, applied by TCRdb to the 5' RACE reads, yields one record per CDR3 protein. The table shows approximately 570,000 distinct CDR3 sequences, with roughly 18% occurring only once. The sample was PBMCs or a T cell subset sorted from them (not recorded which). Receptors were obtained from an adult woman who had mild COVID-19 (a few samples of this study predate the infection). Cell type and time point are not known.

This clonotype was seen a handful of times. The chain joins TRBV19 to TRBJ1-1; D is possibly TRBD1 (5 bases). There are 13 residues in the CDR3. Germline assignment: CDR1 LNHDA and CDR2 SQIVND (reference sequence). The germline V and J ends were trimmed by 7 bases and 1 base, with 10 bases remaining between them. As DNA, the CDR3 is TGTGCCAGTATCGGACACCCGAACACTGAAGCTTTCTTT. It specifies CASIGHPNTEAFF.

V gene TRBV6-6 combines with J gene TRBJ2-7, with 10 nucleotides matching TRBD1. Trimming at V came to 5 bases and at J to 4 bases, leaving 11 bases not matched to a gene. The CDR3 extends over 16 amino acids. Germline V gene data show CDR1 as MNHNY and CDR2 as SVGAGI (reference sequence). In DNA form, the CDR3 reads TGTGCCAGCAGTCGGGGCCGGCGACAGGGGGCTTACGAGCAGTACTTC. Translating it yields CASSRGRRQGAYEQYF.

This clonotype appeared a few times. J is TRBJ2-3 and V is TRBV24-1; D unresolved. V was pared by 9 bases and J by 4 bases, with 13 bases between. CDR3 length: 13 amino acids. Germline lookup yields CDR1 KGHDR and CDR2 SFDVKD. CDR3 protein: CATADPASDTQYF. The CDR3 DNA reads TGTGCCACCGCCGACCCCGCGTCAGATACGCAGTATTTT.

The chain recombines TRBV5-1 with TRBJ1-1; 7 bases map to TRBD1. V shed 3 bases and J 5 bases; nucleotides not matched to a gene: 10. This CDR3 contains 15 residues. The germline CDR1 and CDR2 sequences are SGHRS and YFSETQ. CDR3 coding DNA: TGCGCCAGCAGCTCGACGGTTTCAGGGGGTACTGAAGCTTTCTTT. Amino acids: CASSSTVSGGTEAFF. Together with reference TRBV5-1 and TRBJ1-1, the CDR3 gives the full variable domain: KAGVTQTPRYLIKTRGQQVTLSCSPISGHRSVSWYQQTPGQGLQFLFEYFSETQRNKGNFPGRFSGRQFSNSRSEMNVSTLELGDSALYLCASSSTVSGGTEAFFGQGTRLTVV.

This clonotype appeared a few times. This chain joins TRBV20-1 and TRBJ2-3; D uncertain. Germline V gene data show CDR1 as DFQATT and CDR2 as SNEGSKA (reference sequence). The CDR3 runs to 13 residues. V was pared by 4 bases and J by 0 bases, with 8 bases between. CDR3 coding DNA: TGCAGTGCTATATTGGACAGCACAGATACGCAGTATTTT. Residues: CSAILDSTDTQYF.

This clonotype was found a few times. The chain combines TRBV7-3 with TRBJ2-1; TRBD2 matches 7 bases. In germline, CDR1 is SGHTA, CDR2 FQGTGA. This CDR3 has 14 amino acids. V shed 4 bases and J 11 bases; nucleotides not matched to a gene: 11. CDR3 sequence: CASSSGGLGLQQFF. In DNA form, the CDR3 reads TGTGCCAGCAGCTCCGGTGGACTAGGATTGCAGCAGTTCTTC. Combining the CDR3 with reference TRBV7-3 and TRBJ2-1 gives the whole variable domain GAGVSQTPSNKVTEKGKYVELRCDPISGHTALYWYRQSLGQGPEFLIYFQGTGAADDSGLPNDRFFAVRPEGSVSTLKIQRTERGDSAVYLCASSSGGLGLQQFFGPGTRLTVL.

The gene calls are TRBV7-2 and TRBJ1-5, with 8 bases matching TRBD1. CDR3 length equals 14 residues. CDR1 is SGHTA, CDR2 FQGNSA, per germline. V lost 5 bases to trimming and J lost 6 bases; unmatched junction nucleotides: 6. CDR3 region: CASSTQGAGQPQHF. CDR3 DNA: TGTGCCAGCAGCACCCAGGGGGCAGGTCAGCCCCAGCATTTT.

The CDR3 spells CASSLFPQPQHF. The CDR3 region has the DNA TGTGCCAGCAGTTTATTCCCTCAGCCCCAGCATTTT. The chain is built from TRBV12-3 or TRBV12-4 and TRBJ1-5; D is undetermined. V was clipped by 2 bases and J by 6 bases, with 5 bases between them. The CDR3 contains 12 residues.

Only a few counts were recorded for this clonotype. V is TRBV10-2 and J is TRBJ2-2; 7 bases are shared with TRBD2. Germline CDR1 is WSHSY and CDR2 is SAAADI. The ends lost 4 bases at V and 6 bases at J; junction bases unmatched: 11. The CDR3 is made up of 16 amino acids. As DNA, the CDR3 is TGCGCCAGCAGTGCAAGCGGGGCGCTACTCGCCGGGGAGCTGTTTTTT. Protein sequence: CASSASGALLAGELFF.

Many counts were recorded for this clonotype. This chain connects TRBV5-1 to TRBJ2-7, with D uncertain. The V gene's germline CDR1 is SGHRS and CDR2 YFSETQ. V lost 3 bases and J 5 bases, leaving 18 bases between the germline ends. The CDR3 totals 15 residues. This chain's CDR3 is CASSSWPSPGDEQYF. The CDR3 DNA is TGCGCCAGCAGCTCGTGGCCCAGCCCCGGTGACGAGCAGTACTTC.

This clonotype was seen only a few times. CDR3 nucleotide sequence: TGCGCCAGCAGCCCTCGGGAGCGGGGACGCACAGATACGCAGTATTTT. Amino acid sequence: CASSPRERGRTDTQYF. The rearrangement joins TRBV4-1 to TRBJ2-3; 7 nucleotides agree with TRBD2. Germline CDR1 is MGHRA and CDR2 is YSYEKL. The CDR3 sequence is 16 residues long. V shed 4 bases, J shed 1 base, and the junction held 8 bases outside the gene matches.

V and J are TRBV5-5 and TRBJ2-1; TRBD2 matches at 9 bases. There are 15 residues in the CDR3. CDR1 is SGHKS, CDR2 YYEKEE, per germline (reference sequence). Trimming at V came to 4 bases and at J to 5 bases, leaving 7 bases not matched to a gene. This chain's CDR3 is CASSLQGTSNNEQFF. CDR3 coding DNA: TGTGCCAGCAGCCTGCAAGGGACTAGCAACAATGAGCAGTTCTTC.

There are a few counts of this clonotype. The CDR3 region has the DNA TGTGCCAGCTCACCAGGGTTTGTAGACTACGAGCAGTACTTC. This gives the protein CASSPGFVDYEQYF. V usage is TRBV18 and J usage is TRBJ2-7; D uncertain. Germline V lookup: CDR1 KGHSH, CDR2 LQKENI. Trimming left V 2 bases short and J 3 bases short, with 11 bases between. The CDR3 is made up of 14 amino acids.